What follows are 17 T cell receptor beta chains derived from one specimen sequenced in a study of beta chain features in type 1 diabetes. Study-wide points: TCRB CDR3s from Type 1 diabetes patients were moderately but significantly shorter in all four CD4+ subsets.

All of the isolated RNA was reverse transcribed, so expressed TCRB transcripts were sequenced. The data were produced by immunoSEQ multiplex PCR, yet TCRdb's version contains in-frame clones alone and is incomplete. The sample carries 85,000 to 110,000 clones, 25% to 35% recorded once. No antigen has been identified for these receptors. Sequenced material: central memory CD4+ T cells from blood. The receptors shown here come from a woman aged 18-35 years with type 1 diabetes.

This clone has just a few counts. The chain recombines TRBV12-5 with TRBJ2-1; the match to TRBD2 covers 8 bases. Looked up from germline, CDR1 is LGHNT and CDR2 is FRNRAP. V was clipped by 9 bases and J by 5 bases; unmatched bases: 21. CDR3 length equals 18 residues. The CDR3 DNA follows: TGTGCTAGATCTAACGGGAGGGCCGTTGGTGAAACAAACAATGAGCAGTTCTTC. It translates to CARSNGRAVGETNNEQFF.

The CDR3 protein is CASSLDVGAYNEQFF. CDR3 in DNA: TGTGCCAGCAGCTTAGACGTGGGAGCCTACAATGAGCAGTTCTTC. The V gene is TRBV7-2, the J gene TRBJ2-1; D possibly corresponds to TRBD2 (5 bases). The CDR3 has 15 residues. Deletions cut 1 base from V and 2 bases from J, with 9 bases between. Germline-derived CDR1 and CDR2 are SGHTA and FQGNSA. The complete variable domain, with remaining parts taken from reference TRBV7-2 and TRBJ2-1, reads GAGVSQSPSNKVTEKGKDVELRCDPISGHTALYWYRQSLGQGLEFLIYFQGNSAPDKSGLPSDRFSAERTGGSVSTLTIQRTQQEDSAVYLCASSLDVGAYNEQFFGPGTRLTVL.

The sample holds many counts of this clone. J is TRBJ2-1 and V is TRBV29-1; D uncertain. Germline-derived CDR1 and CDR2 are SQVTM and ANQGSEA. The V gene lost 1 base and the J gene lost 7 bases, with 5 bases spanning the gap. The CDR3 spans 11 residues. The CDR3 bases are TGCAGCGTTGAAGTAGAGAATGAGCAGTTCTTC. Translating it yields CSVEVENEQFF.

The V and J genes are TRBV28 and TRBJ2-5; 10 bases fit TRBD2. V trimming: 5 bases; J trimming: 5 bases; junction bases outside the gene matches: 14. CDR3 size: 17 residues. Looked up from germline, CDR1 is MDHEN and CDR2 is SYDVKM. CDR3 DNA: TGTGCCAGCAGTCTTTGGGGTCTAGCGGGAGTCGGTGAGACCCAGTACTTC. It codes for CASSLWGLAGVGETQYF.

This chain uses TRBV19 with TRBJ2-1, with TRBD2 matching over 8 bases. J was trimmed by 7 bases and V by 5 bases; bases with no gene match: 7. The CDR3 length is 14 residues. Germline V gene data show CDR1 as LNHDA and CDR2 as SQIVND (reference sequence). The CDR3 DNA follows: TGTGCCAGTAGTCTCCGGACTAGCTTGAATGAGCAGTTCTTC. Its protein product is CASSLRTSLNEQFF.

This clone was observed at least ten times. The gene calls are TRBV18 and TRBJ2-1; D not certain. This CDR3 is built from 16 residues. V shed 4 bases and J shed 3 bases, with 16 bases lying between them. Germline assignment: CDR1 KGHSH and CDR2 LQKENI. The CDR3 is CASSLQPAINYNEQFF. DNA of the CDR3: TGTGCCAGCTCACTACAGCCTGCCATCAACTACAATGAGCAGTTCTTC.

In this sample, this clone turned up a few times. The chain is built from TRBV12-5 and TRBJ1-5; D ambiguous. The CDR3 consists of 13 residues. The V end was cut by 1 base, the J end by 4 bases, with 5 bases between. The V gene's germline CDR1 is LGHNT and CDR2 FRNRAP. As DNA, the CDR3 is TGTGCTAGTGGTTTGGCACAGAATCAGCCCCAGCATTTT. It encodes CASGLAQNQPQHF.

J is TRBJ1-2 and V is TRBV30, with D perhaps TRBD1 (5 bases). The length of the CDR3 is 14 residues. V was clipped by 4 bases and J by 4 bases, with 16 bases between them. CDR1 and CDR2 (germline): GTSNPN, SVGIG (reference sequence). CDR3 DNA sequence: TGTGCCTGGATACGTAGGGGATCAAGCTATGGCTACACCTTC. It codes for CAWIRRGSSYGYTF.

This clone was observed a few times. This rearrangement joins TRBV18 to TRBJ1-2; possible D gene TRBD1, 6 bases. Trimming stripped 2 bases from V and 0 bases from J, with 13 bases between. The CDR3 is made up of 16 amino acids. CDR1 is KGHSH and CDR2 is LQKENI in the germline V gene. The CDR3 here is CASSPREGGSNYGYTF. The CDR3 nucleotides are TGTGCCAGCTCACCAAGGGAAGGGGGATCTAACTATGGCTACACCTTC.

In this sample, this clone turned up a few times. The chain combines TRBV5-4 with TRBJ2-1; D ambiguous. This CDR3 is built from 13 residues. Trimming pared 0 bases from V and 5 bases from J, leaving 6 bases between. The V gene's germline CDR1 is SGHNT and CDR2 YYREEE (reference sequence). The CDR3 sequence is CASSLVTDNEQFF. The CDR3 DNA reads TGTGCCAGCAGCTTGGTTACAGACAATGAGCAGTTCTTC.

Turning to this clone: At one end the junction does not follow the germline gene, possibly because of a read error. V and J are TRBV6-6 and TRBJ1-1, with 10 nucleotides matching TRBD1. Germline V gene data show CDR1 as MNHNY and CDR2 as SVGAGI (reference sequence). This CDR3 contains 15 residues. The CDR3 is CASSTRGTGEAEVFF. The CDR3 DNA follows: TGTGCCAGCAGTACACGCGGGACAGGGGAGGCTGAAGTTTTCTTT.

The chain combines TRBV28 with TRBJ1-3; D call uncertain. The CDR3 totals 12 residues. The V gene lost 7 bases and the J gene lost 5 bases, with 9 bases spanning the gap. The germline V gene has CDR1 MDHEN and CDR2 SYDVKM. CDR3 sequence: CASMGRRNTIYF. As DNA, the CDR3 is TGTGCCAGCATGGGCCGACGAAACACCATATATTTT.

The chain employs TRBV27 and TRBJ2-7; possibly TRBD2 for D (6 bases). CDR1 and CDR2 from the germline V gene are MNHEY and SMNVEV (reference sequence). V was shortened by 3 bases and J by 6 bases, with 15 bases between the two germline ends. CDR3 length: 14 amino acids. CDR3 sequence reads: CASSLREVRGEQYF. The CDR3 region has the DNA TGTGCCAGCAGTTTGAGGGAGGTTCGAGGCGAGCAGTACTTC.

The V and J genes are TRBV7-2 and TRBJ1-2, with a possible D match to TRBD1 (6 bases). V was pared by 1 base and J by 3 bases, with 9 bases between. Germline values: CDR1 SGHTA, CDR2 FQGNSA. The CDR3 covers 14 residues. Here the CDR3 reads CASSLGQAYYGYTF. As DNA, the CDR3 is TGTGCCAGCAGCTTAGGACAGGCCTACTATGGCTACACCTTC.

This clone occurred a few times. J is TRBJ2-3 and V is TRBV5-1, with 11 bases aligning to TRBD2. The CDR3 covers 16 residues. The germline V gene has CDR1 SGHRS and CDR2 YFSETQ. Trimming removed 0 bases from V and 5 bases from J; junction bases left unmatched: 5. As DNA, the CDR3 is TGCGCCAGCAGCTTGGCCCTAGCGGGAGGAGGAGATACGCAGTATTTT. Translating gives CASSLALAGGGDTQYF. Filled out from reference TRBV5-1 and TRBJ2-3, the complete variable domain reads KAGVTQTPRYLIKTRGQQVTLSCSPISGHRSVSWYQQTPGQGLQFLFEYFSETQRNKGNFPGRFSGRQFSNSRSEMNVSTLELGDSALYLCASSLALAGGGDTQYFGPGTRLTVL.

This clone was counted only a few times. The chain carries TRBV7-2 and TRBJ1-2, with TRBD1 matching over 8 bases. This CDR3 region has 16 residues. With 0 bases clipped from V and 3 bases from J, the junction kept 6 bases outside the gene matches. CDR1 is SGHTA and CDR2 is FQGNSA in the germline V gene. CDR3 residues: CASSLAWTGSHYGYTF. In DNA, the CDR3 is TGTGCCAGCAGCTTAGCCTGGACAGGGTCCCACTATGGCTACACCTTC.

This clone came up once. CDR3 coding DNA: TGTGCCAGCAGTGTCTCTACAGGGGGCGCGGGTGAAAAACTGTTTTTT. This encodes CASSVSTGGAGEKLFF. The chain combines TRBV25-1 with TRBJ1-4, with 9 bases fitting TRBD1. Germline values: CDR1 MGHDK, CDR2 SYGVNS. The CDR3 loop spans 16 amino acids. The J segment lost 7 bases and the V segment lost 4 bases, leaving 10 bases of the junction unmatched.